What follows describes a single T cell receptor (beta chain). An end of the junction does not agree with germline; a read error may underlie this. This sample was taken from a study of blood T cell repertoires in COVID-19. CDR1 is SEHNR and CDR2 is FQNEAQ in the germline V gene (reference sequence). The CDR3 is made up of 12 amino acids. The protocol was immunoSEQ multiplex PCR, while the TCRdb copy is restricted to in-frame clones and leaves out a portion. The sample lists about 190,000 clones, around 90% occurring once. The V gene is TRBV7-9, the J gene TRBJ2-1; 12 nucleotides align to TRBD2. This receptor was taken from a man aged 50-59 years with acute or convalescent COVID-19. The sample comprised peripheral blood. The CDR3 DNA reads as TGTGCCAGCAGCTTAACTAGCGGGGGGAGGATCTTC. As protein: CASSLTSGGRIF.